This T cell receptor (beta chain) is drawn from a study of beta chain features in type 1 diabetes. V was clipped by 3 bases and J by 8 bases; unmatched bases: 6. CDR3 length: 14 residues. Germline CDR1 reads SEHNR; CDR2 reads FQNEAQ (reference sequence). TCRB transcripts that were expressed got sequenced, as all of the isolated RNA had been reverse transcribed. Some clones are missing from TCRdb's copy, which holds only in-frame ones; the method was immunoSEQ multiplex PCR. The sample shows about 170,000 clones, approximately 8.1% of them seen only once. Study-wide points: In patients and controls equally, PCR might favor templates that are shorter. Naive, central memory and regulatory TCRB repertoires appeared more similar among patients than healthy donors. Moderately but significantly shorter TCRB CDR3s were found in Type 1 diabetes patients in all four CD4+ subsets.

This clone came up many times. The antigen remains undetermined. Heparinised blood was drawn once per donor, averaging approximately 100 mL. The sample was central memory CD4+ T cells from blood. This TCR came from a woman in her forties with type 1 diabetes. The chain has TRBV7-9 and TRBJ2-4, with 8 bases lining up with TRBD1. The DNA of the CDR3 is TGTGCCAGCAGCTTCCCGACAGGGGTGGACATTCAGTACTTC. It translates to CASSFPTGVDIQYF.